This TCR beta chain is drawn from a study of T cells in Graves' hyperthyroidism and ophthalmopathy. Findings and caveats of the study: Among thyroid clonotypes expanded above 0.001, most also appeared in blood.

The investigators amplified TCR beta CDR3 regions from RNA transcripts. Using the HTBI primer set, a first-round RT-PCR was run on the TCR CDR3. TCRdb used MiXCR to reprocess the multiplex PCR reads, holding one entry per CDR3 protein. The sample carries more than 500,000 distinct CDR3 sequences, roughly 14% recorded once. The V end was cut by 4 bases, the J end by 9 bases, with 20 bases between. This CDR3 comprises 14 residues. Germline V gene lookup returns CDR1 SGHRS and CDR2 YFSETQ. About this clonotype itself: What it recognizes is unknown.

The specimen was blood. The rearrangement links TRBV5-1 to TRBJ2-7; D is unclear. The source of this sequence is a woman aged 35 to 49 with Graves' ophthalmopathy. Written as DNA, the CDR3 is TGCGCCAGCAGCGTCTCTCCCCCTAACGTGGCGCAGTACTTC. Its protein is CASSVSPPNVAQYF.